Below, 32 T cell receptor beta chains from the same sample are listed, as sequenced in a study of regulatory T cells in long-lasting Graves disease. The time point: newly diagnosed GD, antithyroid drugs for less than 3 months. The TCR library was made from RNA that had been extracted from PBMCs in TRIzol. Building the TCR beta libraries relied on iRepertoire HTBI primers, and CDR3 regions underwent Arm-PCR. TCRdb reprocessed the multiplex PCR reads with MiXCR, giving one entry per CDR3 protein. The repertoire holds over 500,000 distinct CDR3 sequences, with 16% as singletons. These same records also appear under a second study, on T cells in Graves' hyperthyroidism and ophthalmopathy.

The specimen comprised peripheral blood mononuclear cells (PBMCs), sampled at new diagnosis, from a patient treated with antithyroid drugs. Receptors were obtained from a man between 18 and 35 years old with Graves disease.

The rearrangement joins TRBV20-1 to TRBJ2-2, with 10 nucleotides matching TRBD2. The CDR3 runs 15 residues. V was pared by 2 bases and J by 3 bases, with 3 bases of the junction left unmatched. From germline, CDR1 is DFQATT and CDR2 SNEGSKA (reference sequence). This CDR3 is CSARRLAGDTGELFF. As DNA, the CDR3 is TGCAGTGCTAGAAGGCTAGCGGGGGACACCGGGGAGCTGTTTTTT.

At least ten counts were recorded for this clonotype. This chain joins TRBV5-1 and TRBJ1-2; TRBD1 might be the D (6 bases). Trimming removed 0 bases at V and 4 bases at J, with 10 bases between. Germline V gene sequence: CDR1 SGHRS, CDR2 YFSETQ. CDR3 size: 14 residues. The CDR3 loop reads CASSLGGQSYGYTF. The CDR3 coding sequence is TGCGCCAGCAGCTTGGGCGGACAGAGCTATGGCTACACCTTC.

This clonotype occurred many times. The CDR3 DNA follows: TGCAGTGCTAGCGACGCGGGACATGGAAACACCATATATTTT. This translates into CSASDAGHGNTIYF. The rearrangement uses TRBV20-1 and TRBJ1-3; possibly TRBD1 for D (6 bases). This CDR3 spans 14 amino acids. Germline assignment: CDR1 DFQATT and CDR2 SNEGSKA (reference sequence). V lost 3 bases, J lost 3 bases, and 12 bases lay in between.

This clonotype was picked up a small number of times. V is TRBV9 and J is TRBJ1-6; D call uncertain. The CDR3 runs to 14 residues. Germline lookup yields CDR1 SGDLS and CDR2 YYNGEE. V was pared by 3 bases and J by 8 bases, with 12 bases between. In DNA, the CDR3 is TGTGCCAGCAGCGGCTCCGGCGGGTATTCACCCCTCCACTTT. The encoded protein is CASSGSGGYSPLHF.

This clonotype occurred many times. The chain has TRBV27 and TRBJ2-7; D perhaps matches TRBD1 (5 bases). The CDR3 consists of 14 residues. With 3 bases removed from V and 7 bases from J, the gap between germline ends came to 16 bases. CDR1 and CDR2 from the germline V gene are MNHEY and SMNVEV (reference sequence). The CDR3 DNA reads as TGTGCCAGCAGTTTGGGTCAGGTTAGGGGTGAGCAGTACTTC. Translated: CASSLGQVRGEQYF.

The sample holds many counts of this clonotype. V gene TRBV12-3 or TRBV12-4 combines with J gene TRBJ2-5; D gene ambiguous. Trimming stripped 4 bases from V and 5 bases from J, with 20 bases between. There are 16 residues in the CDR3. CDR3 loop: CASSSAVPSGWETQYF. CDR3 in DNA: TGTGCCAGCAGTTCTGCTGTCCCCTCGGGTTGGGAGACCCAGTACTTC.

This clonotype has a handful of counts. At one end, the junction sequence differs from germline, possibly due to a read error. CDR3 sequence: CASSIPGRMNSEAFF. DNA of the CDR3: TGTGCCAGCAGTATACCGGGACGAATGAACTCTGAAGCTTTCTTT. This chain connects TRBV6-1 to TRBJ1-1; weak D call: TRBD1 (5 bases). The CDR3 is 15 residues long. Germline-derived CDR1 and CDR2 are MNHNS and SASEGT.

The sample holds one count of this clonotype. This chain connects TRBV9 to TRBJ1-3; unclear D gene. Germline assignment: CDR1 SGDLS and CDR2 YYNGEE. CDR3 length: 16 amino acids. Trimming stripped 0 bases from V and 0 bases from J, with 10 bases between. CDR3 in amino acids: CASSVGLGYSGNTIYF. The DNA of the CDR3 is TGTGCCAGCAGCGTAGGATTAGGGTACTCTGGAAACACCATATATTTT.

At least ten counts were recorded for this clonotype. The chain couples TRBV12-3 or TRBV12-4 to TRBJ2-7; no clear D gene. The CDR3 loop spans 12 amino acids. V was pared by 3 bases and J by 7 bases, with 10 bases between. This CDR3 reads CASSFRIVEQYF. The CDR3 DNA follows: TGTGCCAGCAGTTTCAGGATTGTAGAGCAGTACTTC.

This chain's CDR3 is CASSFQGAHEQYF. CDR3 nucleotides: TGCGCCAGCAGCTTTCAGGGGGCTCACGAGCAGTACTTC. The gene calls are TRBV4-1 and TRBJ2-7, with TRBD1 matching 8 bases. V dropped 5 bases and J dropped 5; count of bases not matched to a gene: 5. The CDR3 runs to 13 residues. Germline V gene sequence: CDR1 MGHRA, CDR2 YSYEKL.

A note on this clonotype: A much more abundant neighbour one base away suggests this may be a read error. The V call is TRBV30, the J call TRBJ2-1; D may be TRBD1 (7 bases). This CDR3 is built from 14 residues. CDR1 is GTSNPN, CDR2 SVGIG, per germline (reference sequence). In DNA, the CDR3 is TGTGCCTGGACAGGGGGGAGATCCTACGATGAGCAGTTCTTC. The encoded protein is CAWTGGRSYDEQFF.

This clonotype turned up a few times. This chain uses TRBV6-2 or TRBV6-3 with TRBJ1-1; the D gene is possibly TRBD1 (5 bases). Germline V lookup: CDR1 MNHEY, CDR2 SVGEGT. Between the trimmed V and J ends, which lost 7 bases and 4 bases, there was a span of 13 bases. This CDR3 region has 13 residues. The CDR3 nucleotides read TGTGCCAGCAAAAACGTCCAGGGCACTGAAGCTTTCTTT. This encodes CASKNVQGTEAFF.

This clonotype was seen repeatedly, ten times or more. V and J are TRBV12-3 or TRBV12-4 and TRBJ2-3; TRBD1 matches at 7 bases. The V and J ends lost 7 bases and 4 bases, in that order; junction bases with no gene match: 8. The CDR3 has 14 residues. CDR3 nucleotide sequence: TGTGCCAGCATGTCGGGGCAGGGGGCAGATACGCAGTATTTT. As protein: CASMSGQGADTQYF.

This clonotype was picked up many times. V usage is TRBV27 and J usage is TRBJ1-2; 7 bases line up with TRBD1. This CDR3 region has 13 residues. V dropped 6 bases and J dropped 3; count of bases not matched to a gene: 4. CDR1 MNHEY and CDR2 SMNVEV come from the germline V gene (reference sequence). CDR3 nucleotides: TGTGCCAGCAGCACCGACAGGGACTATGGCTACACCTTC. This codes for CASSTDRDYGYTF.

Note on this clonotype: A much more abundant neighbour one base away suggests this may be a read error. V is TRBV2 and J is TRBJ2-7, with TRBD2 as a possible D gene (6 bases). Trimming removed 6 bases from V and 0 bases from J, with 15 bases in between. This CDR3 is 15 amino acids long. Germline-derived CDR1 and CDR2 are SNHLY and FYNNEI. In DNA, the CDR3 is TGTGCCAGCAGGACGGGGAGGACTAACTCCTACGAGCAGTACTTC. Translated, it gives CASRTGRTNSYEQYF.

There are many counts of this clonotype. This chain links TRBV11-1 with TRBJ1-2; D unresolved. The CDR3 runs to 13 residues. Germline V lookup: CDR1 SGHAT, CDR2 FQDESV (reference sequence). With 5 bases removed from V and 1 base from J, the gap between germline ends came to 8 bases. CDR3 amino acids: CASSVLSNYGYTF. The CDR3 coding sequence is TGTGCCAGCAGCGTTCTCAGTAACTATGGCTACACCTTC.

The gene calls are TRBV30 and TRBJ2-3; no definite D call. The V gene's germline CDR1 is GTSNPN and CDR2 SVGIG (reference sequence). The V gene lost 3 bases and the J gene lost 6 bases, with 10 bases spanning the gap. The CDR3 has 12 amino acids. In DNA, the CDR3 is TGTGCCTGGAGCTCCCTACGGGATACGCAGTATTTT. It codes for CAWSSLRDTQYF.

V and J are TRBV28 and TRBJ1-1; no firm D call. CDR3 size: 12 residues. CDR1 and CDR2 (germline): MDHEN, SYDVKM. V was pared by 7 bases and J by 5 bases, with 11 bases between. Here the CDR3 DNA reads TGTGCCAGCACCCTTTGGAATACTGAAGCTTTCTTT. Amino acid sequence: CASTLWNTEAFF.

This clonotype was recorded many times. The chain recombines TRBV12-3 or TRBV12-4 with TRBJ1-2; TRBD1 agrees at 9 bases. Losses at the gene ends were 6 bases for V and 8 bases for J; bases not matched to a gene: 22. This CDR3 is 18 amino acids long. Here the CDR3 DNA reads TGTGCCAGCAGGGAAGGCGCACTCGGACAGGGGAAGAGCCCGGGCTACACCTTC. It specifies CASREGALGQGKSPGYTF.

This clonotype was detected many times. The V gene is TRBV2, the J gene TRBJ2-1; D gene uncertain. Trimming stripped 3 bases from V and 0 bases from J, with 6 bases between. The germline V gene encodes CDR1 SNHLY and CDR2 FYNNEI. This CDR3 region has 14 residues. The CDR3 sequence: CASSERTSYNEQFF. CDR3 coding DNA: TGTGCCAGCAGTGAGAGAACCTCCTACAATGAGCAGTTCTTC. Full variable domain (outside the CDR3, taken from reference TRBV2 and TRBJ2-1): EPEVTQTPSHQVTQMGQEVILRCVPISNHLYFYWYRQILGQKVEFLVSFYNNEISEKSEIFDDQFSVERPDGSNFTLKIRSTKLEDSAMYFCASSERTSYNEQFFGPGTRLTVL.

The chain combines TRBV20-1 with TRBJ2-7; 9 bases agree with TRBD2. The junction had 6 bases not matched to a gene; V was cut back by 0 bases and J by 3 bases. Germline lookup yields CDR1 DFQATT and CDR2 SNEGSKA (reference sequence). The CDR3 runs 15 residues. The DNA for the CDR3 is TGCAGTGCTAGAGAGACTAGCGGTAGGGTCTACGAGCAGTACTTC. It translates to CSARETSGRVYEQYF.

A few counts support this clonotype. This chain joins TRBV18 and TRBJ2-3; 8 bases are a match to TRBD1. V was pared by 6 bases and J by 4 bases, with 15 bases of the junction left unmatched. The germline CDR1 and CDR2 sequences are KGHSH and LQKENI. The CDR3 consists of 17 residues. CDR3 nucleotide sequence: TGTGCCAGCTCTCACTCACCGACCAGGGGGCCGGCAGATACGCAGTATTTT. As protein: CASSHSPTRGPADTQYF.

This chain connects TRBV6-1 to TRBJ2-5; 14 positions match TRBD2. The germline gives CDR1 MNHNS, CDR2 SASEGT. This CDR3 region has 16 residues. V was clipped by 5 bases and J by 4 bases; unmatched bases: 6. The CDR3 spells CASSPTSGRGGETQYF. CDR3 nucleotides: TGTGCCAGCAGTCCGACTAGCGGGAGGGGTGGAGAGACCCAGTACTTC.

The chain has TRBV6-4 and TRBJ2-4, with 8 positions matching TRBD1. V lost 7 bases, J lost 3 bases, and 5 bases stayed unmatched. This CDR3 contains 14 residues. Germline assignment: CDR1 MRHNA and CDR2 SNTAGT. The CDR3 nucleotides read TGTGCCAGCAATCGTGACAGGGGCAAAAACATTCAGTACTTC. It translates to CASNRDRGKNIQYF.

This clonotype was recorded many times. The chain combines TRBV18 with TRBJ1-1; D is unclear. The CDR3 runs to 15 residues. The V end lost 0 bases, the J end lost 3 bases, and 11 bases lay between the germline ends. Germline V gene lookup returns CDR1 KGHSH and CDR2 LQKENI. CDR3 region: CASSPPQGSDTEAFF. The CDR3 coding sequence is TGTGCCAGCTCACCACCACAAGGATCGGACACTGAAGCTTTCTTT. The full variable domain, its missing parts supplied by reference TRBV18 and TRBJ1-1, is NAGVMQNPRHLVRRRGQEARLRCSPMKGHSHVYWYRQLPEEGLKFMVYLQKENIIDESGMPKERFSAEFPKEGPSILRIQQVVRGDSAAYFCASSPPQGSDTEAFFGQGTRLTVV.

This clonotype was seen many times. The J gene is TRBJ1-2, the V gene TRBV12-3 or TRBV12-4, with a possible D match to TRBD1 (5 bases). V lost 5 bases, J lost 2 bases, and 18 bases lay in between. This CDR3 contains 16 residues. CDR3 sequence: CASSTASGAVNYGYTF. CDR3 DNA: TGTGCCAGCAGTACAGCCTCCGGGGCGGTAAACTATGGCTACACCTTC.

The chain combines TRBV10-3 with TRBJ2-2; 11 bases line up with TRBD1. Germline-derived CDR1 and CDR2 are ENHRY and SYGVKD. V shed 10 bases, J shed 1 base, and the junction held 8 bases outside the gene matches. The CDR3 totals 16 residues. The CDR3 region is CATGMDRGRNTGELFF. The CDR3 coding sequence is TGTGCCACCGGAATGGACAGGGGGCGGAACACCGGGGAGCTGTTTTTT.

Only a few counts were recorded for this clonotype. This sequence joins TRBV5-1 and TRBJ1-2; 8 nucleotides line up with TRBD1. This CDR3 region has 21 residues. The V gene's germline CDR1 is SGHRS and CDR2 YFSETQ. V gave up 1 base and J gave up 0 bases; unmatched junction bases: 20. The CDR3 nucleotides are TGCGCCAGCAGCTTGAGGTCGGGACTAGAGGACAGGGATACTACTAACTATGGCTACACCTTC. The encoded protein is CASSLRSGLEDRDTTNYGYTF.

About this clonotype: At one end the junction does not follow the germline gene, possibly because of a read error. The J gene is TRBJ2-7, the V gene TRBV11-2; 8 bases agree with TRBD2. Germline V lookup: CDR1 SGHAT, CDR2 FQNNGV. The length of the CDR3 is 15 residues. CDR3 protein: CASSRMLLAAYEQYF. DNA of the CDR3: TGCGCCAGCAGCCGAATGTTACTAGCGGCCTACGAGCAGTACTTC.

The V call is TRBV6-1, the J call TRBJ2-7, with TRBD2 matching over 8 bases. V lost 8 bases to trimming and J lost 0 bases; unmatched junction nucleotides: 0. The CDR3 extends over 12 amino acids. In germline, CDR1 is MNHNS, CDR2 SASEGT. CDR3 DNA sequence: TGTGCCAGCCGGGAGGGCTCCTACGAGCAGTACTTC. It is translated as CASREGSYEQYF.

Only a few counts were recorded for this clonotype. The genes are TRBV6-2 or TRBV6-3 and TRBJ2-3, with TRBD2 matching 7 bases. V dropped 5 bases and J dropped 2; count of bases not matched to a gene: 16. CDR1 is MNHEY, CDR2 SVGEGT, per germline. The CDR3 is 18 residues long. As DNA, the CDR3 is TGTGCCAGCAGTGAAAGCGTAGTGGGAGCGGGATCCACAGATACGCAGTATTTT. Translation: CASSESVVGAGSTDTQYF.

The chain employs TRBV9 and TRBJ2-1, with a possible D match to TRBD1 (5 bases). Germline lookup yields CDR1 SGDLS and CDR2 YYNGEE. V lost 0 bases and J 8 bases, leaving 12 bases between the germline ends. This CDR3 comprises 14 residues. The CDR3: CASSVESRADEQFF. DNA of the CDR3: TGTGCCAGCAGCGTAGAATCCAGGGCGGATGAGCAGTTCTTC. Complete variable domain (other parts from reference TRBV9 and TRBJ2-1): DSGVTQTPKHLITATGQRVTLRCSPRSGDLSVYWYQQSLDQGLQFLIQYYNGEERAKGNILERFSAQQFPDLHSELNLSSLELGDSALYFCASSVESRADEQFFGPGTRLTVL.